This record concerns one T cell receptor beta chain sequence. The data are from a study of blood T cell repertoires in COVID-19. Across the study: The origin of the acute and convalescent COVID-19 samples was the United States, Italy and Spain. T cells, B-cell-depleted T cells, or PBMCs supplied cDNA or gDNA.

In the original processing: It was from reference gene primer amplification that nucleated cell counts were estimated. TCRdb keeps only in-frame clones here, not all; method: immunoSEQ multiplex PCR. D and trimming come from the DNA, and the V and J calls and clone size come from that table. This table has about 180,000 clones, around 84% appearing once. Trimming shortened V by 2 bases and J by 5 bases, and 10 bases separated the two germline ends. The V gene's germline CDR1 is LNHDA and CDR2 SQIVND (reference sequence). This CDR3 has 13 residues. This receptor was identified in a middle-aged man with active or convalescent COVID-19. The sequenced material came from peripheral blood. The V and J genes are TRBV19 and TRBJ2-7; D perhaps matches TRBD2 (6 bases). The CDR3: CASSIREANEQYF. Here the CDR3 DNA reads TGTGCCAGTAGTATAAGGGAGGCCAACGAGCAGTACTTC.